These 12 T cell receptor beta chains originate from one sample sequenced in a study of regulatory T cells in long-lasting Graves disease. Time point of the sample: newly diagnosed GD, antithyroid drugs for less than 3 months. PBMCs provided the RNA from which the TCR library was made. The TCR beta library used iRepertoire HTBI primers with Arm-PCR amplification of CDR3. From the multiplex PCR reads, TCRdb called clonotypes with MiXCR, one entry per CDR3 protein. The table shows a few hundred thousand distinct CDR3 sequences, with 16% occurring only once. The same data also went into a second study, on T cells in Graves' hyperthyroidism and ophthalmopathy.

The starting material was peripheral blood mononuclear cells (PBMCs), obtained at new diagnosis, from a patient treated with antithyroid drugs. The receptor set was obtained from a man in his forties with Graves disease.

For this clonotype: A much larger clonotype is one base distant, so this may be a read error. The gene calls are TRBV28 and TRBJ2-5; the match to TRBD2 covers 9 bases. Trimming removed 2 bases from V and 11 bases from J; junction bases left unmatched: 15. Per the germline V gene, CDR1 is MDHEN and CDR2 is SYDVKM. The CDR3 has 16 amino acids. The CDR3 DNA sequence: TGTGCCAGCAGTTTACGTCCAGCGGGGGGAAACAATGAGCAGTACTTC. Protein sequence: CASSLRPAGGNNEQYF. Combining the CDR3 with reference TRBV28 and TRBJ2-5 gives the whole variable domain DVKVTQSSRYLVKRTGEKVFLECVQDMDHENMFWYRQDPGLGLRLIYFSYDVKMKEKGDIPEGYSVSREKKERFSLILESASTNQTSMYLCASSLRPAGGNNEQYFGPGTRLLVL.

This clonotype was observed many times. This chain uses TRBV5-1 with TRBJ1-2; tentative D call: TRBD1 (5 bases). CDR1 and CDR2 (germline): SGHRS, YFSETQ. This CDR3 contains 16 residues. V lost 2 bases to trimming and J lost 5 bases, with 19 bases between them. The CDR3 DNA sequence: TGCGCCAGCAGCTTCCGGGAGACCGGGACTCCGTATGGCTACACCTTC. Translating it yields CASSFRETGTPYGYTF. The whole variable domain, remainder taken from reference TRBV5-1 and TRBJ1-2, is KAGVTQTPRYLIKTRGQQVTLSCSPISGHRSVSWYQQTPGQGLQFLFEYFSETQRNKGNFPGRFSGRQFSNSRSEMNVSTLELGDSALYLCASSFRETGTPYGYTFGSGTRLTVV.

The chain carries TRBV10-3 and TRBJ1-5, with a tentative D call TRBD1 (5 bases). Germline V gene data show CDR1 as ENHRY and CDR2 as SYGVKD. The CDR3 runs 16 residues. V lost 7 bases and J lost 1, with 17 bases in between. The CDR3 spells CAITGRLSASNQPQHF. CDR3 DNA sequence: TGTGCCATCACGGGGCGCCTGTCGGCAAGCAATCAGCCCCAGCATTTT.

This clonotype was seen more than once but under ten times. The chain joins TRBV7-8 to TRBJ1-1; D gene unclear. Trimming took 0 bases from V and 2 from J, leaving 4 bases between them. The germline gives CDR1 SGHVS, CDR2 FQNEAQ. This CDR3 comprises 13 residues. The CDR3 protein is CASSLAINTEAFF. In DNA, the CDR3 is TGTGCCAGCAGCTTAGCCATCAACACTGAAGCTTTCTTT.

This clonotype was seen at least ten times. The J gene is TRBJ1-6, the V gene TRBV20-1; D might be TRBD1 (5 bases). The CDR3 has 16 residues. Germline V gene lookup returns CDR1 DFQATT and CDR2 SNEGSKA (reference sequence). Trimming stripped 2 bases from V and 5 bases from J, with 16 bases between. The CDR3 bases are TGCAGTGCTAGAAACCTACAGGTTACGGATAATTCACCCCTCCACTTT. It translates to CSARNLQVTDNSPLHF.

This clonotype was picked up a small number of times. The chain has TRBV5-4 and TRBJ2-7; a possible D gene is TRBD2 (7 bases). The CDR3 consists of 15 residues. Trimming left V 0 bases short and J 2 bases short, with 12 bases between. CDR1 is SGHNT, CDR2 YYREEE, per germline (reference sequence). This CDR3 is CASSLVGGDPYEQYF. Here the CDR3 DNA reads TGTGCCAGCAGCTTGGTAGGGGGGGACCCCTACGAGCAGTACTTC.

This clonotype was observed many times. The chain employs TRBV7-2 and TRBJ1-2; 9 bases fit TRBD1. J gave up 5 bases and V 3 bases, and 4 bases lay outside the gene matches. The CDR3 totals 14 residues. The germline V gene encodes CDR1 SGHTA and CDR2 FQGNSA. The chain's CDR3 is CASSFGTGSYGYTF. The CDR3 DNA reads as TGTGCCAGCAGCTTCGGGACAGGGTCATATGGCTACACCTTC.

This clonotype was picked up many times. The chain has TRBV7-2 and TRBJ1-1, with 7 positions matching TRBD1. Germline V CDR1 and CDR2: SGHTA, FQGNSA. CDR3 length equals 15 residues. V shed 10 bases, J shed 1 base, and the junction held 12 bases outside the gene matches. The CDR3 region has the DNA TGTGCCACCGACAGGGATGGCCATGGGAACACTGAAGCTTTCTTT. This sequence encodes CATDRDGHGNTEAFF.

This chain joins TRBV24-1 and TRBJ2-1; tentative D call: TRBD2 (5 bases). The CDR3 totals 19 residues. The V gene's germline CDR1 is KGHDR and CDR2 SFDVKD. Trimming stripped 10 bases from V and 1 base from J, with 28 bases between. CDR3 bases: TGTGCCACACTATATAAGACGGGGAATGGCAGGCGATCCTACAATGAGCAGTTCTTC. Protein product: CATLYKTGNGRRSYNEQFF.

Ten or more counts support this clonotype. The CDR3: CASSPPLTGNYEQYF. Written as DNA, the CDR3 is TGTGCCAGCAGTCCCCCTCTGACAGGGAACTACGAGCAGTACTTC. V is TRBV12-3 or TRBV12-4 and J is TRBJ2-7; 7 bases are shared with TRBD1. The CDR3 is 15 amino acids. With 5 bases clipped from V and 3 bases from J, the junction kept 10 bases outside the gene matches.

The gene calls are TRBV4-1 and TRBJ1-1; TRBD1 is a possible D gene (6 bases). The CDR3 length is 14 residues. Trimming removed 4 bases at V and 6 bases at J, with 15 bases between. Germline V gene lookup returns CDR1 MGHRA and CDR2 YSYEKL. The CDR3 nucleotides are TGCGCCAGCAGCCCCAAACACAGGGACCCTGAAGCTTTCTTT. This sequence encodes CASSPKHRDPEAFF.

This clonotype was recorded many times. CDR3 amino acids: CASSLRAANTIYF. The CDR3 nucleotides read TGTGCCAGCAGTTTAAGGGCGGCGAACACCATATATTTT. The chain couples TRBV12-3 or TRBV12-4 to TRBJ1-3; D is unclear. The CDR3 runs 13 residues. The V end was cut by 2 bases, the J end by 7 bases, with 9 bases between.